The entry below describes one T cell receptor (beta chain). What antigen it recognizes has not been identified. No per-base quality is available; no much larger clone lies one base away. This record belongs to a study of cytomegalovirus exposure and HLA in healthy donors (dated by TCRdb to about 2017). About the investigation overall: According to an earlier analysis of 587 of the donors, about 180 million T cells yielded 117 million unique TCR beta sequences and about 300 Gb of sequence data. An early release that covered some 640 HLA-typed donors contained approximately 300 gigabases of sequencing data and 70 million to 100 million unique TCR sequences. The genetic ancestry cluster associated with self-reported Caucasian donors included roughly 84% of the roughly 390 genotyped donors. The study aimed to test whether cataloging public T cell receptors could reveal signatures of past pathogen exposure. The T cell repertoires of under 750 subjects were profiled by immunosequencing and related to cytomegalovirus serostatus. Besides the first cohort of 666 subjects, a separate validation cohort made up of 90 to 150 different subjects was used. High-throughput TCR immunosequencing, statistical association of individual TCRs with disease status, and machine learning were combined to predict cytomegalovirus infection status. A later analysis re-analyzed previously published TCR beta repertoires from roughly 690 donors and added high-resolution HLA genotyping to study TCR occurrence patterns. In the later analysis, no new phenotypic data were used to find candidate immune exposures; instead, reliance was placed on TCR beta sequences and their occurrence across donors. To decide whether each TCR beta V gene segment behaved as functional or pseudogenic, an earlier analysis of nearly 600 of the donors relied on high-throughput TCR beta sequencing. Donor age, sex, ethnicity and CMV serostatus were compiled together with the repertoire data. A later genetic analysis used genome-wide SNP genotypes for 398 of the 666 donors, treating that subset as a discovery cohort. All discovery cohort repertoires had been generated on a single sequencing platform. Class I and class II HLA loci were covered by the typing at four-digit resolution. Typing coverage differed by locus: A, B, C, DRB1 and DQB1 were typed in about 620-630 donors, DQA1 in about 500, DPA1 in nearly 610, and DPB1 in 400 to 480. Because of strong linkage in the cohort, four or five DR-DQ haplotypes were treated as single units for association and clustering. Among 350 to 400 genotyped donors of the cohort, an average of approximately 240,000 unique TCR beta nucleotide sequences were sequenced per donor, roughly 18% of them non-productive. Overall study results and their limits: An earlier analysis of roughly 570 of the donors showed that most TCR beta V segments appeared in productive rearrangements either about 87% or about 30% of the time, which broadly matched IMGT annotations. At a false discovery rate of 0.05, a later analysis linked under 20,000 TCR beta sequences to specific HLA alleles. A further reported finding was that TCR beta sequences accurately predicted the HLA-A and HLA-B alleles for most subjects in the first cohort. In this cohort, only TCR beta chains were sequenced, and detectable features were limited by the absence of alpha or paired-chain data. Assigning TCR associations to individual alleles was difficult when HLA alleles, especially DR and DQ, strongly co-occurred. HLA typing was unavailable for some donors at each locus, so association tests used only the typed subset. In vitro tests confirmed that a few of the cytomegalovirus-associated TCR beta chains recognize cytomegalovirus antigens. In a later analysis, HLA-associated TCR beta chains were found to be more clonally expanded and to have lower generation probabilities than equally common non-associated chains. Compared with the roughly 700-donor mean, donors in an Asian-associated ancestry cluster had fewer N-insertions in productive TCRs, according to a later genetic analysis. Most CMV-associated TCR beta chains appeared to be HLA-restricted in a later analysis, and the HLA associations seemed to be driven largely by CMV exposure. In a later analysis, TCR association rates were found to vary across HLA loci, with the most associated TCRs seen for DRB1 alleles and the fewest for HLA-C alleles. Because counts were too low, some 17 rarely observed V segments, including chromosome 9 orphons, were left out of the earlier analysis of some 600 of the donors. A group of highly shared sequence variants was considered likely to be a technical artifact of the sequencing pipeline. Correlated functional status among segregating V segments might reflect linkage disequilibrium, but an unknown experimental factor could not be ruled out. Sequencing depth was assumed to be roughly uniform across donors in the presence/absence analyses, though that assumption may not hold. A later genetic analysis associated a missense DCLRE1C variant with V-gene and J-gene trimming of TCR beta chains, and an independent cohort replicated the association. For the cohort, immune exposure information was limited to CMV serostatus. A total of 150 or so TCR beta chains were listed by the study as associated with cytomegalovirus. It was suggested by the authors that the approach could potentially be generalized to other disease states and immunological phenotypes. Several of the top co-occurrence clusters appeared to be linked to parvovirus B19, influenza, CMV and Epstein-Barr virus, according to a later analysis. The classifier was reported to diagnose cytomegalovirus status with high specificity and sensitivity in both the original cohort and the validation cohort. While some public TCRs were present in many individuals, most TCR sequences turned up only very rarely across donors.

The cohort consisted of fewer than 700 healthy bone marrow donors. All cohort members were sampled while nominally healthy, although unrecorded immune exposures were likely present. The donor tested CMV seropositive and was one of the 289 seropositive cohort members. Each donor provided a peripheral blood sample, and peripheral blood mononuclear cells were used for TCR beta sequencing. The Qiagen DNeasy Blood Extraction Kit was used to extract genomic DNA from the blood cell samples. The library was made by the immunoSEQ multiplex PCR assay. A mixture of 60 forward primers for TCR Vbeta segments and 13 reverse primers for TCR Jbeta segments was used in the multiplex PCR. A multiplex PCR assay on genomic DNA amplified the CDR3 region of rearranged TCR beta genes. The Illumina HiSeq System was used to sequence the amplified TCR beta libraries as 87-base-pair reads. On the authors' methods: A later analysis tallied roughly 76 million unique TCR beta chains across the 550 to 850 repertoires, and around 12 million of those chains were shared by two or more donors. To remove PCR and sequencing errors, raw reads were error-corrected and collapsed into unique sequences using a nearest-neighbor algorithm that merged closely related sequences. To assign V, D and J gene segments, CDR3 sequences were aligned to IMGT reference sequences. For a sequence to be retained, a match of at least six nucleotides to both a V gene segment and a J gene segment was required. Rearrangements were called productive when the CDR3 lacked stop codons and stayed in frame with V and J; all others were non-productive. Following IMGT convention, CDR3 was defined as the stretch from the second conserved V-encoded cysteine up to the conserved J-encoded phenylalanine. In an earlier analysis of more than 550 of the donors, sequences lacking an unambiguous match to a single V gene segment were excluded. In an earlier analysis of a few hundred of the donors, V segments were called functional above 56.7% productive rearrangements and were called segregating when the between-donor standard deviation exceeded 5%. To diagnose cytomegalovirus status from the catalog of TCR beta chain sequences, a statistical classification framework was built. In a later analysis, V and J genes were assigned by comparing TCR nucleotide sequences against IMGT/GENE-DB human TR gene sequences. The TCRdist pipeline was used in a later analysis to assign CDR3 sequences and most-parsimonious VDJ recombination scenarios. In a later analysis, every TCR beta chain was defined by the combination of its CDR3 amino acid sequence and its V-gene family, and reads without a unique V-gene family were dropped. To address suspected cross-contamination and a sequencing artifact, a later analysis removed several hundred highly shared, low-generation-probability nucleotide sequences. In a later analysis, a clonal expansion index for each public chain was calculated from normalized within-repertoire ranks of inferred template counts. In a later analysis, generation probabilities were computed using a VDJ recombination model fitted to out-of-frame rearrangements, and the results were checked against IGoR. In a later analysis, TCR-TCR, TCR-HLA and TCR-CMV co-occurrence was scored with hypergeometric tests, and a repertoire-size bias correction was applied to TCR pairs. In a later analysis, false discovery rates were estimated by permuting HLA or CMV assignments 20 times. In a later analysis, co-occurring TCRs were grouped using DBSCAN, and TCRdist sequence similarity was added for clustering within HLA-allele-positive subsets. Repertoires with fewer than 30,000 or more than 120,000 public chains were left out of co-occurrence clustering, as were five repertoires with anomalous nucleotide sharing. Entries here come from immuneACCESS through TCRdb and include only in-frame sequences with V and J called. Some clones fail to appear in such tables; in the studies checked, an unresolved V gene covers under half of the shortfall, and the cause of the remainder is unknown. The V and J calls and clone size were taken over from that table, and D and trimming were inferred from the DNA. The sample has about 80,000 clones on record, approximately 79% of them singletons. 20% to 25% of the sample is held by the ten biggest clonotypes.

This TCR derives from a woman between 40 and 50 years old in good health and CMV-seropositive. Sequencing input: PBMCs.

In nucleotides, the sequence is TGTGCCTGGACCGGGTCCTACAATGAGCAGTTCTTC. This sequence encodes CAWTGSYNEQFF. The sequence links TRBV30 to TRBJ2-1; the D gene identity is not certain. Relative to germline, V is 4 bases shorter and J is 1 base shorter, with 5 bases between their ends. From the cysteine up to the phenylalanine, the CDR3 has a length of 12 residues. Only CDR3 DNA remains: 36 bases, in frame from the first base. Per the germline V gene (reference sequence), GTSNPN is the CDR1 and SVGIG is the CDR2. The full variable domain, completed from the reference TRBV30 and TRBJ2-1 proteins outside the CDR3, reads SQTIHQWPATLVQPVGSPLSLECTVEGTSNPNLYWYRQAAGRGLQLLFYSVGIGQISSEVPQNLSASRPQDRQFILSSKKLLLSDSGFYLCAWTGSYNEQFFGPGTRLTVL.